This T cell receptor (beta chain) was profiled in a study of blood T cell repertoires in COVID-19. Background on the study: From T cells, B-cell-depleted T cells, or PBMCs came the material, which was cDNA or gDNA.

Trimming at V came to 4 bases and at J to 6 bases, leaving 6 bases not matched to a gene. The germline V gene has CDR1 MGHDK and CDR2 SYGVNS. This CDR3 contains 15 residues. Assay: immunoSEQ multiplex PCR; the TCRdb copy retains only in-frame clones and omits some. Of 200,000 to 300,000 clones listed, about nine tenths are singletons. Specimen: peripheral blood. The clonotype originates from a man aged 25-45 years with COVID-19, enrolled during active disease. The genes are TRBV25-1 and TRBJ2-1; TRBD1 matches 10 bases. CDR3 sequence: CASSVRDRGRNEQFF. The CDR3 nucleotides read TGTGCCAGCAGTGTCCGGGACAGGGGCCGCAATGAGCAGTTCTTC.